This T cell receptor (beta chain) was sequenced in a study of T cells in Graves' hyperthyroidism and ophthalmopathy (dated 2019 in TCRdb). For the wider study: Peripheral blood samples were taken at initial diagnosis, before any treatment was given. After blood sampling, hyperthyroidism patients were treated with methimazole at a starting dose of 30 mg daily, and ophthalmopathy patients were treated with high-dose intravenous methylprednisolone. TCR Vbeta CDR3 sequencing of approximately 140 peripheral blood samples (fewer than 45 ophthalmopathy, 75 to 85 hyperthyroidism and approximately 17 progressor patients) is reported in the paper. In addition, the study compared T-cell repertoires in thyroid tissue and in blood from about six Graves' hyperthyroidism patients. Whether ophthalmopathy could be predicted prospectively was tested in an independent validation cohort made up of about 20 hyperthyroidism patients plus 17 patients who later progressed to ophthalmopathy. To identify TCR V-J signatures that set the groups apart, the researchers used a discovery cohort of about a hundred patients, made up of 43 with Graves' ophthalmopathy and 57 with stable Graves' hyperthyroidism. For training and testing, the 100 or so patients in the discovery cohort were randomly divided in a 7:3 ratio. Broader findings and caveats from the paper: Most expanded thyroid clonotypes (frequency above 0.001) were also detected in blood, suggesting blood repertoires may reflect thyroid immune responses. In validation, the model predicted progression to ophthalmopathy with approximately 71% sensitivity and less than 75% specificity, a median of about 6.7 months before onset. No statistical method was used to fix the sample size in advance, and group allocation was not hidden from the investigators. A model built on a 13 V-J signature distinguished ophthalmopathy from stable hyperthyroidism, reaching roughly 88% sensitivity and around 81% specificity in cross-validation and 80%/75% in testing.

The CDR3 contains 15 residues, cysteine and phenylalanine counted. Just CDR3 DNA is preserved here, 45 bases in frame from base 1. Trimming removed 3 bases from V and 2 bases from J, leaving 14 bases between the germline ends. The germline V gene encodes CDR1 SGHRS and CDR2 YFSETQ. In the ophthalmopathy patients, disease was moderately to severely active, with a Clinical Activity Score of 3 or more, a NOSPECS grade of 4 or more, and a duration of less than 3 months. Exclusion was applied to patients with uncontrolled infections, other autoimmune diseases, pregnancy or lactation. Diagnoses relied on clinical symptoms, serum thyroxine and TRAb, thyroid ultrasound and orbital computed tomography. Ficoll-Paque density gradient centrifugation was used to isolate PBMCs from approximately 11 ml of fresh peripheral blood. Total RNA was extracted with Trizol reagent, and quality was checked on an Agilent 2100 Bioanalyzer.

Points on this clonotype: It lacks a known antigen. Base qualities are not provided; no much larger clone lies one nucleotide away.

Amplification of TCR beta CDR3 regions was carried out from RNA transcripts. A first-round RT-PCR of the TCR CDR3 used the HTBI primer set with the Qiagen OneStep RT-PCR kit. Libraries were constructed in a second round of multiplex PCR, after which size selection and purification were performed. Sequencing of the libraries was done on an Illumina HiSeq2000 using paired-end 100 bp reads. Per the source publication's procedure: Raw data were processed with SOAPnuke, discarding reads with adapters, uncalled bases, mean Phred below 15, or no exact constant-primer or identifier match. COPE v1.2.5 was used to merge the high-quality paired reads, and each unique nucleotide sequence was defined as a clonotype. Clonotypes were aligned to IMGT TRBV, TRBD and TRBJ reference segments using MiTCR v1.1. Analysis was restricted to V-J combinations with a frequency above 0.0001, which covered approximately 99% of repertoires. A TCS score was defined as the ratio of F50 (clonal expansion) to E x V (chaos), with BLOSUM62-based TCRdist applied between CDR3 peptides within each V-J. Welch's t-statistics and random forest reduced fewer than 550 V-J features to about 12, which were used in a naive Bayes classifier (R e1071). In-frame beta chains were kept once TCRdb had trimmed the public reads at Q25 with fastp and called clones with MiXCR. CDR3 protein sequences are deduplicated, and each keeps its most common genes and DNA. The V and J calls were determined by TCRdb, not by the authors. Recorded for this sample are some 490,000 distinct CDR3 sequences; around 15% of them occurred a single time. About 29% of the sample is held by the ten biggest clonotypes.

This sequence uses TRBV5-1 and TRBJ1-2, and TRBD1 may be the D gene, going by 5 matching bases. This TCR derives from a young woman with Graves' ophthalmopathy. The sample comprised blood. The CDR3 region has the sequence CASSSTQTGNYGYTF. The sequenced DNA is TGCGCCAGCAGCTCGACTCAAACAGGAAACTATGGCTACACCTTC.